The sequence of this T cell receptor (beta chain) was determined in a study of shared clonotypes between healthy human individuals. Study-level results: Among several donors, approximately 4.6% of naive CD4 clonotypes were found in common. The four-donor shared clonotypes exceeded non-shared clonotypes in generation probability, with non-shared ones scoring lower. As a rule, naive subsets had a larger estimated richness than memory subsets.

Details on this clone: What it binds is not known.

Clones were read by immunoSEQ multiplex PCR, and TCRdb kept only the in-frame ones, dropping some. The table has a few hundred thousand clones, 96% seen once. Germline CDR1 LNHDA, CDR2 SQIVND (reference sequence). V was clipped by 4 bases and J by 1 base, with 13 bases between them. The CDR3 extends over 16 amino acids. Specimen: memory CD8+ T cells sorted from blood. Subset reported: CD45RO+ cells pooled with CCR7-negative TemRA cells. This clonotype was obtained from a young man in good health. V is TRBV19 and J is TRBJ2-2, with TRBD1 as a possible D gene (5 bases). The CDR3, as DNA: TGTGCCAGTAGTAACCCCTCCGGACAGAACACCGGGGAGCTGTTTTTT. Its protein is CASSNPSGQNTGELFF.